These 22 T cell receptor beta chains share one sample of origin, sequenced in a study of CD8 T cells in Susac syndrome. Random hexamers were used to reverse transcribe roughly 0.5 to 1 ug of RNA. MiXCR was run by TCRdb on the immunoSEQ multiplex PCR reads, yielding one entry per CDR3 protein. The sample carries more than 150,000 distinct CDR3 sequences, approximately 95% recorded once. Sequenced sample: CD8+ T cells from PBMCs. These receptors originate from a human donor with Susac syndrome.

This rearrangement joins TRBV3-1 to TRBJ2-7; 8 nucleotides align to TRBD2. V gave up 1 base and J gave up 3 bases; unmatched junction bases: 2. CDR1 and CDR2 (germline): LGHDT, YNNKEL (reference sequence). The CDR3 loop spans 14 amino acids. The DNA of the CDR3 is TGTGCCAGCAGCCAAGCGGGACTAGTCTACGAGCAGTACTTC. It specifies CASSQAGLVYEQYF.

V usage is TRBV9 and J usage is TRBJ1-1; maybe TRBD1 (5 bases). Germline values: CDR1 SGDLS, CDR2 YYNGEE. Trimming cost V 0 bases and J 0 bases, with 9 bases left between them. This CDR3 comprises 15 residues. The CDR3 spells CASSVGDSLNTEAFF. DNA of the CDR3: TGTGCCAGCAGCGTAGGAGACAGCCTGAACACTGAAGCTTTCTTT.

The chain is built from TRBV11-2 and TRBJ2-7, with 9 positions matching TRBD1. Germline CDR1 SGHAT, CDR2 FQNNGV. The V segment lost 4 bases and the J segment 3 bases; nucleotides outside the gene matches: 4. The CDR3 totals 14 residues. CDR3 nucleotides: TGTGCCAGCAGCTCACTGGACAGGGGCTACGAGCAGTACTTC. Amino acids: CASSSLDRGYEQYF.

The chain couples TRBV20-1 to TRBJ2-7; 7 bases match TRBD2. Germline loops: CDR1 DFQATT, CDR2 SNEGSKA (reference sequence). This CDR3 spans 14 amino acids. The junction had 12 bases not matched to a gene; V was cut back by 5 bases and J by 5 bases. CDR3 protein: CSAPRREDFNEQYF. As DNA, the CDR3 is TGCAGTGCTCCGAGACGGGAGGATTTCAACGAGCAGTACTTC.

This clonotype was counted once. The CDR3 here is CASSSTRYNEQFF. The CDR3 bases are TGTGCCAGCAGCTCGACTAGGTACAATGAGCAGTTCTTC. This sequence joins TRBV5-4 and TRBJ2-1; the D gene is possibly TRBD2 (6 bases). The CDR3 consists of 13 residues. In germline, CDR1 is SGHNT, CDR2 YYREEE (reference sequence). Trimming cost V 3 bases and J 4 bases, with 8 bases left between them.

The V and J genes are TRBV5-1 and TRBJ1-2; 7 nucleotides align to TRBD1. The CDR3 totals 13 residues. Germline CDR1 SGHRS, CDR2 YFSETQ. Losses at the gene ends were 0 bases for V and 6 bases for J; bases not matched to a gene: 2. The CDR3 DNA is TGCGCCAGCAGCTTGGTTGGACAGGATGGCTACACCTTC. Translating gives CASSLVGQDGYTF.

The CDR3 bases are TGCAGCGTTGAAGTTACCCTATTAACCGGGGAGCTGTTTTTT. Translated, it gives CSVEVTLLTGELFF. The chain joins TRBV29-1 to TRBJ2-2; D is unclear. The germline V gene encodes CDR1 SQVTM and CDR2 ANQGSEA. The CDR3 is 14 amino acids. Trimming cost V 1 base and J 5 bases, with 11 bases left between them.

This clonotype was counted a single time. The rearrangement joins TRBV7-3 to TRBJ1-2; a possible D gene is TRBD1 (5 bases). The CDR3 totals 16 residues. V gave up 4 bases and J gave up 0 bases, with 15 bases separating them. Germline-derived CDR1 and CDR2 are SGHTA and FQGTGA. The CDR3 DNA sequence: TGTGCCAGCAGCTCGGGACCGGGCCCTACTAACTATGGCTACACCTTC. Translating it yields CASSSGPGPTNYGYTF. Together with reference TRBV7-3 and TRBJ1-2, the CDR3 gives the full variable domain: GAGVSQTPSNKVTEKGKYVELRCDPISGHTALYWYRQSLGQGPEFLIYFQGTGAADDSGLPNDRFFAVRPEGSVSTLKIQRTERGDSAVYLCASSSGPGPTNYGYTFGSGTRLTVV.

The genes are TRBV20-1 and TRBJ2-7; no clear D. The ends were cut back, 0 bases at V and 2 bases at J, with 11 bases in the middle. The CDR3 length is 14 residues. The germline gives CDR1 DFQATT, CDR2 SNEGSKA (reference sequence). The CDR3 nucleotides are TGCAGTGCTAGAGATGGAGAAGGACCCTACGAGCAGTACTTC. Protein sequence: CSARDGEGPYEQYF.

This rearrangement joins TRBV7-9 to TRBJ2-1, with D perhaps TRBD1 (5 bases). Per germline, CDR1 SEHNR and CDR2 FQNEAQ (reference sequence). The V end was cut by 5 bases, the J end by 0 bases, with 20 bases between. CDR3 length: 18 amino acids. The CDR3 is CASSPDDGANPSYNEQFF. In DNA form, the CDR3 reads TGTGCCAGCAGCCCCGACGATGGGGCAAACCCCTCCTACAATGAGCAGTTCTTC.

This chain links TRBV4-1 with TRBJ2-7; D is unclear. The ends were cut back, 0 bases at V and 5 bases at J, with 14 bases in the middle. The CDR3 loop spans 15 amino acids. The V gene's germline CDR1 is MGHRA and CDR2 YSYEKL. The CDR3 region is CASSQDLGIINEQYF. The CDR3 DNA is TGCGCCAGCAGCCAAGACTTGGGAATCATAAACGAGCAGTACTTC.

The chain carries TRBV4-1 and TRBJ1-1; no clear D. This CDR3 is 12 amino acids long. The V end lost 0 bases, the J end lost 8 bases, and 7 bases lay between the germline ends. Germline V gene data show CDR1 as MGHRA and CDR2 as YSYEKL. CDR3 region: CASSQDADEAFF. Written as DNA, the CDR3 is TGCGCCAGCAGCCAAGATGCGGACGAAGCTTTCTTT.

The chain links TRBV6-6 to TRBJ1-4; possible D gene TRBD1, 5 bases. The ends were cut back, 7 bases at V and 5 bases at J, with 17 bases in the middle. This CDR3 region has 15 residues. Germline values: CDR1 MNHNY, CDR2 SVGAGI (reference sequence). CDR3 sequence (DNA): TGTGCCAGCACCAATACGGGGACTTTAAATGAAAAACTGTTTTTT. It translates to CASTNTGTLNEKLFF.

The rearrangement links TRBV4-2 to TRBJ2-1; no definite D call. Germline V gives CDR1 LGHNA, CDR2 YNFKEQ. V was cut by 0 bases and J by 2 bases, with 14 bases left in between. CDR3 length: 17 residues. The CDR3 DNA is TGTGCCAGCAGCCAAGAATCTAAGGACCCCGCCTACAATGAGCAGTTCTTC. Translating it yields CASSQESKDPAYNEQFF.

The V call is TRBV4-1, the J call TRBJ1-2; no definite D call. Germline assignment: CDR1 MGHRA and CDR2 YSYEKL. There are 13 residues in the CDR3. Trimming shortened V by 5 bases and J by 1 base, and 8 bases separated the two germline ends. The CDR3 loop reads CASSATSNYGYTF. The DNA of the CDR3 is TGCGCCAGCAGCGCCACCAGTAACTATGGCTACACCTTC.

This chain links TRBV13 with TRBJ2-5, with D unresolved. Germline V gene lookup returns CDR1 PRHDT and CDR2 FYEKMQ (reference sequence). Trimming pared 5 bases from V and 5 bases from J, leaving 9 bases between. There are 12 residues in the CDR3. The CDR3 spells CASSTYRETQYF. The CDR3 DNA is TGTGCCAGCAGCACCTACCGGGAGACCCAGTACTTC.

The chain combines TRBV19 with TRBJ1-1; no reliable D call. The CDR3 loop spans 14 amino acids. Trimming stripped 5 bases from V and 11 bases from J, with 21 bases between. CDR1 and CDR2 from the germline V gene are LNHDA and SQIVND (reference sequence). CDR3 DNA sequence: TGTGCCAGTAGTCCCTGGACGGGGTCGTCGCGGGCTTTCTTT. This translates into CASSPWTGSSRAFF. Complete variable domain (other parts from reference TRBV19 and TRBJ1-1): DGGITQSPKYLFRKEGQNVTLSCEQNLNHDAMYWYRQDPGQGLRLIYYSQIVNDFQKGDIAEGYSVSREKKESFPLTVTSAQKNPTAFYLCASSPWTGSSRAFFGQGTRLTVV.

This clonotype has a handful of counts. J is TRBJ2-5 and V is TRBV30; 10 bases line up with TRBD1. CDR3 length equals 13 residues. Trimming cost V 4 bases and J 3 bases; bases outside gene matches: 2. Germline values: CDR1 GTSNPN, CDR2 SVGIG (reference sequence). This CDR3 reads CAWKGTGEETQYF. CDR3 in DNA: TGTGCCTGGAAAGGGACAGGGGAAGAGACCCAGTACTTC.

This clonotype was counted at least ten times. A junction boundary mismatches the germline segment, possibly from a read error. The chain recombines TRBV5-1 with TRBJ2-1; D not resolved. Germline CDR1 reads SGHRS; CDR2 reads YFSETQ. The CDR3 runs 12 residues. The DNA for the CDR3 is TGTGCCAGCAGCTTAGGTGGAAATGAGCAGTTCTTC. It encodes CASSLGGNEQFF.

This clonotype was recorded only once. The chain has TRBV27 and TRBJ2-5; D may match TRBD1 or TRBD2 (5 bases each). V was pared by 5 bases and J by 5 bases, with 18 bases between. The germline V gene encodes CDR1 MNHEY and CDR2 SMNVEV (reference sequence). This CDR3 spans 15 amino acids. The CDR3 protein is CASSPSGPIMETQYF. In nucleotides, the CDR3 is TGTGCCAGCAGTCCATCGGGGCCGATTATGGAGACCCAGTACTTC.

The chain uses TRBV27 and TRBJ2-7; D is unclear. The V end lost 3 bases, the J end lost 3 bases, and 9 bases lay between the germline ends. CDR1 and CDR2 (germline): MNHEY, SMNVEV (reference sequence). CDR3 size: 13 residues. The CDR3 here is CASSFSSYYEQYF. In DNA form, the CDR3 reads TGTGCCAGCAGTTTCTCCAGTTACTACGAGCAGTACTTC.

The rearrangement uses TRBV13 and TRBJ2-7, with 9 bases that match TRBD1. V gave up 5 bases and J gave up 3 bases; unmatched junction bases: 8. The CDR3 has 15 amino acids. CDR1 is PRHDT and CDR2 is FYEKMQ in the germline V gene (reference sequence). CDR3: CASSTPGTGNYEQYF. In DNA form, the CDR3 reads TGTGCCAGCAGCACCCCCGGGACAGGGAACTACGAGCAGTACTTC.